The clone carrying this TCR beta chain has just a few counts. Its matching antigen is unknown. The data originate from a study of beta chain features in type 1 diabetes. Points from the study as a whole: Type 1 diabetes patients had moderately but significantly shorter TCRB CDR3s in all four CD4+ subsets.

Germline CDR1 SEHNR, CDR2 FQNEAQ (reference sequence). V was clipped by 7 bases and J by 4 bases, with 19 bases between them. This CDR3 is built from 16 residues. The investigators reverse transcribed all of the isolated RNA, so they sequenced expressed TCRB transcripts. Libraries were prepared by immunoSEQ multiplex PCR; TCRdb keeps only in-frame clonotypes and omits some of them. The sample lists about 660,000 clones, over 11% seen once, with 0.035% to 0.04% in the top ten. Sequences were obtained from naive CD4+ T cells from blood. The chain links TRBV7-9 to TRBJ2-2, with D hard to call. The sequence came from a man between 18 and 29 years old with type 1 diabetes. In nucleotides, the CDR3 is TGTGCCAGCAATACCCGATCGGACCGGAGCACCGGGGAGCTGTTTTTT. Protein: CASNTRSDRSTGELFF. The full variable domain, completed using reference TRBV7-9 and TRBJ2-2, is DTGVSQNPRHKITKRGQNVTFRCDPISEHNRLYWYRQTLGQGPEFLTYFQNEAQLEKSRLLSDRFSAERPKGSFSTLEIQRTEQGDSAMYLCASNTRSDRSTGELFFGEGSRLTVL.